Each of the 11 T cell receptor beta chains below was sequenced from the same sample in a study of cytomegalovirus exposure and HLA in healthy donors (dated by TCRdb to the late 2010s). The library relied on the immunoSEQ multiplex PCR assay. TCRdb obtained this table from immuneACCESS and retained in-frame rearrangements with V and J assigned. These tables miss some clones; where compared with another copy, unresolved V genes account for less than half of the shortfall, and the remainder is unexplained. Here the sample has about 82,000 clones; 85% to 95% occur a single time. Clones ranked in the top ten supply over 0.65% of the sample. Sequencing was done on a sample of PBMCs. The receptor source for this set is a man between 18 and 35 years old in good health and CMV-seronegative.

V is TRBV10-1 and J is TRBJ1-1, with TRBD1 matching 7 bases. CDR3 size: 14 residues. Germline assignment: CDR1 WNHNN and CDR2 SYGVQD (reference sequence). With V trimmed by 5 bases and J by 5 bases, 8 bases remained unmatched. As DNA, the CDR3 is TGCGCCAGCAGTTATCATCAGGGGGTTACTGAAGCTTTCTTT. As protein: CASSYHQGVTEAFF.

V gene TRBV4-2 combines with J gene TRBJ2-7; maybe TRBD2 (6 bases). The V end lost 0 bases, the J end lost 2 bases, and 14 bases lay between the germline ends. CDR3 size: 16 residues. Germline loops: CDR1 LGHNA, CDR2 YNFKEQ. In DNA form, the CDR3 reads TGTGCCAGCAGCCAAGACCCGGGGACTTCAGCCTACGAGCAGTACTTC. Protein sequence: CASSQDPGTSAYEQYF.

V is TRBV18 and J is TRBJ2-3; 8 bases fit TRBD1. Losses at the gene ends were 1 base for V and 5 bases for J; bases not matched to a gene: 8. The CDR3 contains 16 residues. Looked up from germline, CDR1 is KGHSH and CDR2 is LQKENI. The CDR3 sequence: CASSPQRQGARDTQYF. DNA of the CDR3: TGTGCCAGCTCACCACAGCGCCAGGGGGCAAGAGATACGCAGTATTTT.

The chain carries TRBV15 and TRBJ1-4; perhaps TRBD1 as D (5 bases). The germline CDR1 and CDR2 sequences are LNHNV and YYDKDF (reference sequence). The V gene lost 1 base and the J gene lost 8 bases, with 14 bases spanning the gap. This CDR3 region has 15 residues. CDR3: CATSRGRDFGEKLFF. CDR3 nucleotide sequence: TGTGCCACCAGCAGAGGCCGGGACTTTGGGGAAAAACTGTTTTTT.

This chain uses TRBV5-1 with TRBJ2-7; 13 bases fit TRBD2. J gave up 5 bases and V 3 bases, and 5 bases lay outside the gene matches. Germline CDR1 is SGHRS and CDR2 is YFSETQ. The CDR3 totals 15 residues. The CDR3 sequence: CASSSTSGGTNEQYF. The CDR3 region has the DNA TGCGCCAGCAGCTCGACTAGCGGGGGGACTAACGAGCAGTACTTC.

This rearrangement joins TRBV19 to TRBJ2-6, with D tentatively TRBD1 (5 bases). The V end was cut by 8 bases, the J end by 0 bases, with 11 bases between. Per the germline V gene, CDR1 is LNHDA and CDR2 is SQIVND (reference sequence). CDR3 length equals 15 residues. The CDR3: CASCRVTSGANVLTF. The CDR3 bases are TGTGCCAGTTGCAGGGTTACCTCTGGGGCCAACGTCCTGACTTTC. The full variable domain, with the rest looked up from reference TRBV19 and TRBJ2-6, is DGGITQSPKYLFRKEGQNVTLSCEQNLNHDAMYWYRQDPGQGLRLIYYSQIVNDFQKGDIAEGYSVSREKKESFPLTVTSAQKNPTAFYLCASCRVTSGANVLTFGAGSRLTVL.

The genes are TRBV10-3 and TRBJ2-2; 11 bases line up with TRBD2. V shed 4 bases, J shed 6 bases, and the junction held 4 bases outside the gene matches. CDR3 length equals 15 residues. Germline CDR1 reads ENHRY; CDR2 reads SYGVKD. This CDR3 reads CAISAGTSGPGELFF. The DNA for the CDR3 is TGTGCCATCAGTGCCGGGACTAGCGGACCCGGGGAGCTGTTTTTT.

This clone has just one count. The chain is built from TRBV11-2 and TRBJ1-2; D gene uncertain. This CDR3 contains 13 residues. Deletions cut 3 bases from V and 2 bases from J, with 7 bases between. CDR1 and CDR2 from the germline V gene are SGHAT and FQNNGV. The CDR3 spells CASSFDTNYGYTF. In DNA, the CDR3 is TGTGCCAGCAGCTTCGACACAAACTATGGCTACACCTTC.

The V gene is TRBV2, the J gene TRBJ1-6, with TRBD1 as a possible D gene (5 bases). Germline V gives CDR1 SNHLY, CDR2 FYNNEI. V shed 3 bases and J shed 5 bases, with 17 bases lying between them. The CDR3 sequence is 17 residues long. CDR3 protein: CASSEEQGGFNNSPLHF. The DNA of the CDR3 is TGTGCCAGCAGTGAGGAGCAGGGAGGGTTTAATAATTCACCCCTCCACTTT.

V usage is TRBV19 and J usage is TRBJ2-3; a weak D match, TRBD1 (6 bases). V lost 8 bases and J lost 3, with 12 bases in between. Germline V gene lookup returns CDR1 LNHDA and CDR2 SQIVND (reference sequence). This CDR3 comprises 13 residues. The CDR3 bases are TGTGCCAGTTTACCGCAGGGGACAGATACGCAGTATTTT. It codes for CASLPQGTDTQYF.

The rearrangement links TRBV4-3 to TRBJ1-2; D gene unclear. Looked up from germline, CDR1 is LGHNA and CDR2 is YSLEER. The ends were cut back, 4 bases at V and 4 bases at J, with 16 bases in the middle. This CDR3 spans 15 amino acids. The CDR3 bases are TGCGCCAGCAGCCCCCTCGGAGATCAGAGCTATGGCTACACCTTC. Translation: CASSPLGDQSYGYTF.